This T cell receptor (beta chain) is from a study of beta chain features in type 1 diabetes (dated by TCRdb to 2017 to 2018). At the level of the whole study: No differences in mean age, gender distribution, total cell number or subset yield were found between patients and healthy donors. A total of over 90,000,000 sorted cells were examined across all samples, and a strong correlation was observed between cell number per subset and RNA yield. Whereas all 30 or so donors provided naive and central memory subsets, regulatory and stem cell-like memory subsets were isolated from just 8 patients and roughly eight healthy donors. In the study, TCRB repertoires of sorted circulating CD4+ T cell subsets from recently diagnosed type 1 diabetes patients were compared with those of matched healthy donors. Study-level results and caveats: Because cDNA rather than genomic DNA was sequenced, highly expressing activated cells could have been over-represented, although no difference in activation and CD3 levels was found between groups. Naive, central memory and regulatory TCRB repertoires appeared to be more similar among patients than among healthy donors. A moderate but significant shortening of TCRB CDR3 length was observed in type 1 diabetes patients in all four CD4+ subsets. Patients with type 1 diabetes made fewer insertions and deleted more nucleotides at VDJ recombination sites, implying thymic rearrangement abnormalities. PCR might favor shorter templates, but patient and control samples were amplified and corrected together, so any skew would affect both groups equally. Only small numbers of individuals were included in the HLA sub-analyses, which left unresolved whether HLA type had any influence on TCRB rearrangement.

A single peripheral blood draw of around 120 mL on average was collected from each donor into heparinised tubes. Using a panel that included CD45RO, CCR7, CD25, CD127, CD95 and CD27, naive, central memory, regulatory and stem cell-like memory CD4+ T cells were sorted on a BD FACSAria II. A purity above 98% was achieved for all sorted populations. PBMCs were separated immediately by Lymphoprep density gradient centrifugation and were stained directly, without being cultured. So that batch effects would be minimized, each experiment stained and sorted samples in pairs, pairing one healthy donor with one patient. The CDR3 spans 15 residues, from the cysteine through the phenylalanine. The DNA shown is the 45-base CDR3, in frame from base 1. CDR1 and CDR2 were assigned from the germline V gene as KGHSH and LQKENI. V is pruned by 3 bases and J by 2 bases, leaving 3 bases of the junction without a gene match.

The entire amount of isolated RNA was reverse transcribed using the High Capacity cDNA Reverse Transcription Kit, so the sequenced TCRB transcripts were expressed ones. Deep immunoSEQ sequencing was applied to naive, central memory and regulatory T cell samples, giving an average of roughly 3.3 million total reads per sample. After sorted cells were lysed in RLT buffer, RNA was extracted with DNase-treated RNeasy Micro or Mini kits, with the choice depending on cell number. Each cell subset was processed separately to prevent cross-contamination, with patient and healthy donor samples processed together. TCRB sequences were amplified from cDNA with the immunoSEQ multiplex PCR, producing 87-bp fragments spanning the CDR3 region. The amplicons were sequenced using the Illumina HiSeq platform. Under the source paper's analysis protocol: Synthetic template baselines were used to correct PCR bias computationally, reads within Hamming distance 2 were collapsed, and singletons that could not be merged were discarded. Reads were aligned against IMGT so that V, D and J genes, CDR3 length and insertions or deletions at six rearrangement sites could be assigned. Within each subset, clonotype counts were normalized to the number of sorted cells before true diversity and Gini coefficients were calculated with the tcR R package. The overlap coefficient, calculated on TCRB nucleotide sequences, was used to quantify repertoire sharing. TCRdb took this table from immuneACCESS and kept in-frame rearrangements with V and J called. Such tables lack part of the clones; where checked against another copy, unresolved V genes explain under half of the gap, and the rest is unexplained. The DNA gave D and trimming, while V, J and clone size come from that table. The sample table holds some 350,000 clones, of which around a tenth were seen once. The biggest ten clones account for roughly 0.6% of the sample.

Comments on this clone: There is no known antigen for this receptor. No clone much larger than this one lies a single base away; base qualities are absent.

Sequenced material: central memory CD4+ T cells from blood. This clonotype was obtained from a man aged 25-45 years with type 1 diabetes. The chain uses TRBV18 and TRBJ1-3; 8 junctional bases match TRBD1. The base sequence is TGTGCCAGCTCACCTTCGGACAGGGCTGGAAACACCATATATTTT. Translated, this is CASSPSDRAGNTIYF.